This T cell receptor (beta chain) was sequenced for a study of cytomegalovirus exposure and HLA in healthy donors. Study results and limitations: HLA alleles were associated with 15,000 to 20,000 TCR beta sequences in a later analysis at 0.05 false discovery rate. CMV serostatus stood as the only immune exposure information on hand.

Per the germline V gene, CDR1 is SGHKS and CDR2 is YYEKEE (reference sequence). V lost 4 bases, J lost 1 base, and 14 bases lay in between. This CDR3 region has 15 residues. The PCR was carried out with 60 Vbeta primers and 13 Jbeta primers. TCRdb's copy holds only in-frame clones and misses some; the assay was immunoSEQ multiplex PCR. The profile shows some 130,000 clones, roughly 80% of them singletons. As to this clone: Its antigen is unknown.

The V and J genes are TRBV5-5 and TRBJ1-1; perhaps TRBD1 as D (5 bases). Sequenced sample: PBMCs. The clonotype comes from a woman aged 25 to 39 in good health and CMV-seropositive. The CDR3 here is CASSPRDSKNTEAFF. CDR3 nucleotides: TGTGCCAGCAGCCCGAGGGACTCAAAGAACACTGAAGCTTTCTTT.